This entry concerns a single T cell receptor beta chain. Its antigen is still unknown. The data are from a study of cytomegalovirus exposure and HLA in healthy donors. Turning to the study itself: The roughly 130 validation repertoires used the same platform as the roughly 700 first-cohort repertoires (as reported by a later analysis).

Findings of the study overall: Researchers reported that a few CMV-associated chains were confirmed in vitro as CMV antigen-specific. Cytomegalovirus association was listed for about 180 TCR beta chains. Later, an analysis found that TCR clusters from the first cohort tended to co-occur in the 130 or so validation repertoires.

Between the trimmed V and J ends, which lost 3 bases and 0 bases, there was a span of 12 bases. Germline values: CDR1 SGHAT, CDR2 FQDESV (reference sequence). CDR3 length: 15 residues. The assay was immunoSEQ multiplex PCR, and TCRdb's table has in-frame clones only and misses some. The repertoire holds tens of thousands of clones, 95% to 97% seen once, with about 2.4% in the top ten. Sequences were obtained from PBMCs. This rearrangement joins TRBV11-1 to TRBJ2-7, with a tentative D call TRBD1 (6 bases). The sequence derives from a man between 18 and 29 years old in good health and CMV-seronegative. The chain's CDR3 is CASSLDSSSSYEQYF. The CDR3 nucleotides read TGTGCCAGCAGCTTGGACAGTTCTAGCTCCTACGAGCAGTACTTC.